This is a list of T cell receptor beta chains from one sample in a study of OX40 agonist ivuxolimab in advanced cancers. The protocol was immunoSEQ multiplex PCR, while the TCRdb copy is restricted to in-frame clones and leaves out a portion. The profile shows tens of thousands of clones, 83% of them singletons. Sequencing used CD4+ or CD8+ T cells sorted from blood, obtained in a trial of the OX40 agonist ivuxolimab. The receptor set was obtained from an adult with an advanced solid tumor such as melanoma, head and neck, liver or kidney cancer. The CDR3 runs from the conserved cysteine through the conserved F or W. A D gene is named only where the DNA matches it firmly. The size field is filled for only some rows; it gives once, few, many or a size class.

clone size: .
D gene: TRBD1
J gene: TRBJ2-3
V gene: TRBV27
CDR3 DNA: TGTGCCAGCAGTTCGCCCAGACAGGGACACACTGATACGCAGTATTTT
CDR3 protein: CASSSPRQGHTDTQYF

clone size: few
D gene: .
J gene: TRBJ2-7
V gene: TRBV11-2
CDR3 DNA: TGTGCCAGCAGCCAAGAAGGCCCTTCCGAAAGCTCCTACGAGCAGTACTTC
CDR3 protein: CASSQEGPSESSYEQYF

clone size: .
D gene: TRBD1
J gene: TRBJ1-5
V gene: TRBV27
CDR3 DNA: TGTGCCAGCAGTTTAGACAGGGGAGGTCAGCCCCAGCATTTT
CDR3 protein: CASSLDRGGQPQHF

clone size: .
D gene: .
J gene: TRBJ1-1
V gene: TRBV27
CDR3 DNA: TGTGCCAGCAAGGCCGAAGCCCTTTTACTGAACACTGAAGCTTTCTTT
CDR3 protein: CASKAEALLLNTEAFF

clone size: .
D gene: .
J gene: TRBJ2-2
V gene: TRBV29-1
CDR3 DNA: TGCAGCGTTGCGGAAACGAACACCGGGGAGCTGTTTTTT
CDR3 protein: CSVAETNTGELFF

clone size: .
D gene: .
J gene: TRBJ2-7
V gene: TRBV6-6
CDR3 DNA: TGTGCCAGCAGTTACTGGCAGGGTAGGGATGAGCAGTACTTC
CDR3 protein: CASSYWQGRDEQYF

clone size: once
D gene: .
J gene: TRBJ2-3
V gene: TRBV30
CDR3 DNA: TGTGCCTGGTCGACCCTCCGGATTGCAGATACGCAGTATTTT
CDR3 protein: CAWSTLRIADTQYF

clone size: .
D gene: .
J gene: TRBJ2-2
V gene: TRBV6-1
CDR3 DNA: TGTGCCGCCGGGGAGCTGTTTTTT
CDR3 protein: CAAGELFF

clone size: once
D gene: TRBD1
J gene: TRBJ1-5
V gene: TRBV9
CDR3 DNA: TGTGCCAGCAGCGAAGGACAGGGCGGTCAGCCCCAGCATTTT
CDR3 protein: CASSEGQGGQPQHF

clone size: .
D gene: TRBD1
J gene: TRBJ1-2
V gene: TRBV7-2
CDR3 DNA: TGTGCCAGCAGCATTACTTTACGGACAGGCAACACTAACTATGGCTACACCTTC
CDR3 protein: CASSITLRTGNTNYGYTF

clone size: .
D gene: .
J gene: TRBJ2-2
V gene: TRBV5-1
CDR3 DNA: TGCGCCAGCAGCCCGGAGGGAAACACCGGGGAGCTGTTTTTT
CDR3 protein: CASSPEGNTGELFF

clone size: .
D gene: .
J gene: TRBJ2-7
V gene: TRBV5-6
CDR3 DNA: TGTGCCAGCAGCTTGTTGGGGGCTGGGCAGTACTTC
CDR3 protein: CASSLLGAGQYF